This entry lists 11 T cell receptor beta chains sequenced from one sample in a study of blood T cell repertoires in COVID-19. Profiling relied on immunoSEQ multiplex PCR, and the TCRdb table lists in-frame clones only, not all of them. This sample has approximately 250,000 clones, with about 79% found just once. The specimen was peripheral blood. The receptor set was obtained from a woman aged 40 to 50 who had recovered from COVID-19.

This clone was picked up one time. The V call is TRBV28, the J call TRBJ2-3, with 9 bases identical to TRBD2. The CDR3 runs 16 residues. Losses at the gene ends were 2 bases for V and 3 bases for J; bases not matched to a gene: 6. Germline CDR1 and CDR2: MDHEN and SYDVKM. The CDR3: CASSLSASGDTDTQYF. The CDR3 DNA reads as TGTGCCAGCAGTTTAAGTGCTAGCGGGGATACAGATACGCAGTATTTT.

This clone was seen just once. The chain recombines TRBV19 with TRBJ2-7; TRBD2 agrees at 10 bases. Germline V CDR1 and CDR2: LNHDA, SQIVND (reference sequence). After removal of 8 bases from V and 2 bases from J, the junction contained 6 bases not matched to a gene. This CDR3 is 14 amino acids long. CDR3 nucleotides: TGTGCCAGTTCAGGGACTAGCGCGCCCTACGAGCAGTACTTC. It yields the protein CASSGTSAPYEQYF.

This clone was counted a few times. The CDR3 nucleotides are TGTGCCAGCAGTTTAAGCCTCCGCGGAGCCAATCAGCCCCAGCATTTT. It encodes CASSLSLRGANQPQHF. The genes are TRBV6-2 or TRBV6-3 and TRBJ1-5; D unresolved. The CDR3 extends over 16 amino acids. The V end lost 4 bases, the J end lost 3 bases, and 16 bases lay between the germline ends. The V gene's germline CDR1 is MNHEY and CDR2 SVGEGT.

The chain uses TRBV6-2 or TRBV6-3 and TRBJ1-5; 9 nucleotides match TRBD1. The J segment lost 0 bases and the V segment lost 4 bases, leaving 19 bases of the junction unmatched. The CDR3 is 21 residues long. Germline CDR1 and CDR2: MNHEY and SVGEGT. The DNA of the CDR3 is TGTGCCAGCAGTTCCTTCGCCCCAGACAGGGGGATGACTCATAGCAATCAGCCCCAGCATTTT. This codes for CASSSFAPDRGMTHSNQPQHF.

The rearrangement uses TRBV12-3 or TRBV12-4 and TRBJ1-4; D call uncertain. The CDR3 is made up of 13 amino acids. The V end was cut by 5 bases, the J end by 6 bases, with 10 bases between. CDR3 loop: CASSLTEDEKLFF. In DNA form, the CDR3 reads TGTGCCAGCAGTCTTACCGAGGATGAAAAACTGTTTTTT.

The rearrangement uses TRBV11-3 and TRBJ2-1; 7 bases line up with TRBD2. The CDR3 is made up of 16 amino acids. V shed 3 bases and J 3 bases; nucleotides not matched to a gene: 8. CDR1 is SGHNT, CDR2 YENEEA, per germline. The CDR3 reads CASSFGLGHFYNEQFF. The CDR3 DNA is TGTGCCAGCAGCTTCGGACTAGGTCACTTCTACAATGAGCAGTTCTTC.

This chain links TRBV19 with TRBJ2-7; D is unresolved. Between the trimmed V and J ends, which lost 3 bases and 5 bases, there was a span of 14 bases. The CDR3 is 14 amino acids. In germline, CDR1 is LNHDA, CDR2 SQIVND (reference sequence). The CDR3 coding sequence is TGTGCCAGTAGTATCTTCTTGATGGGCGACGAGCAGTACTTC. Protein: CASSIFLMGDEQYF.

The gene calls are TRBV10-3 and TRBJ1-1, with D possibly being TRBD1 (5 bases). V dropped 7 bases and J dropped 7 bases, with 22 bases sitting between them. The CDR3 contains 15 residues. Germline values: CDR1 ENHRY, CDR2 SYGVKD. CDR3 residues: CAITELWGREVEAFF. CDR3 nucleotide sequence: TGTGCCATCACCGAACTGTGGGGACGGGAGGTTGAAGCTTTCTTT.

The V and J genes are TRBV7-2 and TRBJ2-7; 8 bases match TRBD1. This CDR3 contains 15 residues. With 0 bases clipped from V and 1 base from J, the junction kept 2 bases outside the gene matches. Germline V gene data show CDR1 as SGHTA and CDR2 as FQGNSA. CDR3 coding DNA: TGTGCCAGCAGCTTAGCGACAGGGGCTTCCTACGAGCAGTACTTC. It encodes CASSLATGASYEQYF.

This clone occurred once. The chain employs TRBV6-5 and TRBJ2-7, with TRBD1 matching 7 bases. V lost 0 bases, J lost 0 bases, and 5 bases stayed unmatched. CDR1 and CDR2 (germline): MNHEY, SVGAGI. CDR3 length: 16 residues. The CDR3 coding sequence is TGTGCCAGCAGTTACTCGTATTGGGACAGCTCCTACGAGCAGTACTTC. Its protein product is CASSYSYWDSSYEQYF.

The chain has TRBV7-2 and TRBJ2-5; D gene unclear. The CDR3 is made up of 13 amino acids. V was trimmed by 5 bases and J by 3 bases, leaving 10 bases between them. The V gene's germline CDR1 is SGHTA and CDR2 FQGNSA. The CDR3 protein is CASSLQAKETQYF. Here the CDR3 DNA reads TGTGCCAGCAGCCTGCAGGCCAAAGAGACCCAGTACTTC.